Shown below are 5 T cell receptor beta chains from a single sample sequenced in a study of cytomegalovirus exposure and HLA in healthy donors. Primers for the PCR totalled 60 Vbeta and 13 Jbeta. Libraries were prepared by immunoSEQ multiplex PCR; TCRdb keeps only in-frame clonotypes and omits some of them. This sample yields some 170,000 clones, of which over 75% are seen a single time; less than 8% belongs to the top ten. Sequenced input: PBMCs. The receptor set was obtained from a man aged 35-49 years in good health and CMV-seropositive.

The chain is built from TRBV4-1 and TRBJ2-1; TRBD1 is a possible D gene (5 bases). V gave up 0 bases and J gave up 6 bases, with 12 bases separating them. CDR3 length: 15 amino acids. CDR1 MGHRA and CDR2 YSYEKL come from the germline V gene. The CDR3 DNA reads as TGCGCCAGCAGCCAAGAGCAGGTAGGGGTCAATGAGCAGTTCTTC. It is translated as CASSQEQVGVNEQFF.

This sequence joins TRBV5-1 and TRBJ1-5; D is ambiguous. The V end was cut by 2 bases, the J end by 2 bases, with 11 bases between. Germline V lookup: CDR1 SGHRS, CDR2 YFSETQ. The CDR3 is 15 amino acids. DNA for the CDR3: TGCGCCAGCAGCTTCGATGGGAGTGGCAATCAGCCCCAGCATTTT. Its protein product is CASSFDGSGNQPQHF.

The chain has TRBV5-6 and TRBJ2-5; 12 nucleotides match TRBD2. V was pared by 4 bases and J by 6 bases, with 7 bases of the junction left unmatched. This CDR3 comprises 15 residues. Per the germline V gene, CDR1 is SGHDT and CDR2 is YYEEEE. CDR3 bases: TGTGCCAGCAGCCAGGGGACTAGCGGGCCCAAGACCCAGTACTTC. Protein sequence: CASSQGTSGPKTQYF.

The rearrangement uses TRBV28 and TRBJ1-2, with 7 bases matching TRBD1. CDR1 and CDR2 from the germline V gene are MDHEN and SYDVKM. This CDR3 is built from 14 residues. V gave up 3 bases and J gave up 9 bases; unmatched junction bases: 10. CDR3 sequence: CASSFRGQGVRYTF. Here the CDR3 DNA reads TGTGCCAGCAGTTTTCGGGGCCAGGGGGTTCGCTACACCTTC.

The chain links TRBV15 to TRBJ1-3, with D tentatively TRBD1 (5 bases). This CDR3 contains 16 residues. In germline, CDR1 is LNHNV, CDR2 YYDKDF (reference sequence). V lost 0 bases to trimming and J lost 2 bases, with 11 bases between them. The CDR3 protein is CATSRDQGTPGNTIYF. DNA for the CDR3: TGTGCCACCAGCAGAGATCAGGGAACCCCTGGAAACACCATATATTTT. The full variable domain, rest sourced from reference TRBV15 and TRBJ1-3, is DAMVIQNPRYQVTQFGKPVTLSCSQTLNHNVMYWYQQKSSQAPKLLFHYYDKDFNNEADTPDNFQSRRPNTSFCFLDIRSPGLGDTAMYLCATSRDQGTPGNTIYFGEGSWLTVV.